This TCR beta chain appears in the sequencing data of a study of control samples from healthy donors and cancer patients. Sequencing used immunoSEQ multiplex PCR; TCRdb keeps in-frame clones, though not all of them. The sample lists approximately 160,000 clones, 80% to 95% seen once, with around 2% in the top ten. Germline CDR1 is MNHNY and CDR2 is SVGAGI (reference sequence). This CDR3 is built from 13 residues. V dropped 5 bases and J dropped 13 bases, with 15 bases sitting between them. The V call is TRBV6-6, the J call TRBJ1-6, with D perhaps matching TRBD1 (5 bases). Sequencing input: blood. The clonotype was recovered from a woman aged 40-49 years in good health. CDR3 in amino acids: CASSPGLLDPLHF. The CDR3 region has the DNA TGTGCCAGCAGTCCGGGACTTCTGGACCCCCTCCACTTT.